This TCR beta chain was recorded in a study of blood T cell repertoires in COVID-19. Germline assignment: CDR1 SNHLY and CDR2 FYNNEI. CDR3 length: 11 residues. J lost 8 bases, V lost 10 bases, and 7 bases had no gene match. Clones were sequenced by immunoSEQ multiplex PCR, and TCRdb holds only the in-frame ones, with some missing. The data contain 160,000 or so clones, just under 80% of them singletons. The TCR was taken from a woman of 80 years or more with acute or convalescent COVID-19. The sequenced material came from peripheral blood. The chain couples TRBV2 to TRBJ1-2; 7 bases fit TRBD1. CDR3 nucleotides: TGTGCCACCTACAGGGGACAGGGCTACACCTTC. It encodes CATYRGQGYTF. The variable domain in full, completed from reference TRBV2 and TRBJ1-2, reads EPEVTQTPSHQVTQMGQEVILRCVPISNHLYFYWYRQILGQKVEFLVSFYNNEISEKSEIFDDQFSVERPDGSNFTLKIRSTKLEDSAMYFCATYRGQGYTFGSGTRLTVV.